These 5 T cell receptor beta chains were all obtained from the same sample, sequenced in a study of T-cell reconstitution after alpha-beta-depleted transplantation in children. Preparation of the TCRbeta library involved a method that used unique molecular identifiers. One entry per CDR3 protein results from TCRdb running MiXCR on the PCR reads. The table shows approximately 980,000 distinct CDR3 sequences, with around 30% occurring only once. Here the sequenced sample was PBMCs, mostly from graft donor cells, taken 360 days after TCRalphabeta/CD19-depleted stem cell transplant. These receptors came from a boy in the first two years of life who had a stem cell transplant for SCID, so the T cells may come from the graft donor.

The rearrangement links TRBV5-1 to TRBJ2-3; D is unclear. The germline V gene encodes CDR1 SGHRS and CDR2 YFSETQ. V was pared by 0 bases and J by 6 bases, with 11 bases between. CDR3 length equals 14 residues. CDR3 loop: CASSLVSRRDTQYF. The CDR3 nucleotides are TGCGCCAGCAGCTTGGTATCGCGGCGGGATACGCAGTATTTT.

The rearrangement uses TRBV2 and TRBJ2-5; 9 nucleotides align to TRBD1. Per the germline V gene, CDR1 is SNHLY and CDR2 is FYNNEI. The V and J ends lost 8 bases and 7 bases, in that order; junction bases with no gene match: 14. This CDR3 region has 15 residues. CDR3 region: CASAPDRGGMGTQYF. The CDR3 coding sequence is TGTGCCAGCGCCCCCGACAGGGGGGGAATGGGGACCCAGTACTTC. Filled out from reference TRBV2 and TRBJ2-5, the complete variable domain reads EPEVTQTPSHQVTQMGQEVILRCVPISNHLYFYWYRQILGQKVEFLVSFYNNEISEKSEIFDDQFSVERPDGSNFTLKIRSTKLEDSAMYFCASAPDRGGMGTQYFGPGTRLLVL.

The CDR3 region has the DNA TGTGCCAGTAGGGGGACTAGCGGAAGCATAGAGACCCAGTACTTC. Protein: CASRGTSGSIETQYF. This chain uses TRBV19 with TRBJ2-5; TRBD2 matches 11 bases. The CDR3 runs 15 residues. Trimming at V came to 6 bases and at J to 4 bases, leaving 7 bases not matched to a gene. The germline V gene encodes CDR1 LNHDA and CDR2 SQIVND (reference sequence).

The chain recombines TRBV28 with TRBJ2-3; TRBD2 is a possible D gene (5 bases). The length of the CDR3 is 17 residues. CDR1 and CDR2 from the germline V gene are MDHEN and SYDVKM. V was pared by 6 bases and J by 1 base, with 20 bases between. CDR3 loop: CASRLGGHRTRTDTQYF. CDR3 in DNA: TGTGCCAGCAGGTTAGGCGGGCATCGCACTCGCACAGATACGCAGTATTTT. The full variable domain, rest sourced from reference TRBV28 and TRBJ2-3, is DVKVTQSSRYLVKRTGEKVFLECVQDMDHENMFWYRQDPGLGLRLIYFSYDVKMKEKGDIPEGYSVSREKKERFSLILESASTNQTSMYLCASRLGGHRTRTDTQYFGPGTRLTVL.

The CDR3 DNA reads TGCAGTGCCTCGGGACAGGGGAAAGAGACCCAGTACTTC. This gives the protein CSASGQGKETQYF. V gene TRBV20-1 combines with J gene TRBJ2-5; 10 nucleotides align to TRBD1. Per germline, CDR1 DFQATT and CDR2 SNEGSKA (reference sequence). The CDR3 is 13 amino acids. Germline trimming cut 6 bases from V and 3 bases from J; bases unmatched to any gene: 4.